One and the same sample provided the 10 T cell receptor beta chains below, sequenced in a study of T cell responses to AZD1222 COVID-19 vaccine. Only in-frame clones appear in the TCRdb table, and some are missing; sequencing was by immunoSEQ multiplex PCR. The sample has 95,000 to 150,000 clones, 80% to 95% seen once. Specimen: peripheral blood, collected 28 days after the second dose of the MenACWY control vaccine. These receptors all come from an adult who received the MenACWY meningococcal vaccine as a control.

The gene calls are TRBV4-2 and TRBJ1-2; D is unresolved. The CDR3 runs 15 residues. Per germline, CDR1 LGHNA and CDR2 YNFKEQ. Trimming stripped 4 bases from V and 4 bases from J, with 16 bases between. DNA of the CDR3: TGTGCCAGCAGCCCTACGAGTCTGGTTTCCTATGGCTACACCTTC. This encodes CASSPTSLVSYGYTF.

The chain recombines TRBV28 with TRBJ2-7; 9 bases map to TRBD2. The CDR3 is made up of 16 amino acids. CDR1 and CDR2 (germline): MDHEN, SYDVKM. Trimming cost V 2 bases and J 4 bases; bases outside gene matches: 9. The CDR3 protein is CASSLSSLAGIYEQYF. The CDR3 nucleotides read TGTGCCAGCAGTTTAAGTTCTCTAGCGGGAATTTACGAGCAGTACTTC.

V usage is TRBV5-1 and J usage is TRBJ1-2; D is unclear. Trimming took off 2 bases at V and 5 bases at J, with 13 bases between the two ends. This CDR3 comprises 14 residues. Per germline, CDR1 SGHRS and CDR2 YFSETQ. Here the CDR3 reads CASSLNDPPYGYTF. The CDR3 coding sequence is TGCGCCAGCAGCTTAAATGATCCCCCTTATGGCTACACCTTC.

V and J are TRBV6-5 and TRBJ1-2, with a tentative D call TRBD1 (6 bases). The germline gives CDR1 MNHEY, CDR2 SVGAGI. This CDR3 has 15 amino acids. Trimming took 5 bases from V and 4 from J, leaving 17 bases between them. The CDR3 region has the DNA TGTGCCAGCAGTACACAGGGCACCGAATTCTATGGCTACACCTTC. Amino acids: CASSTQGTEFYGYTF.

The chain has TRBV2 and TRBJ2-5; maybe TRBD2 (7 bases). The V gene lost 7 bases and the J gene lost 8 bases, with 17 bases spanning the gap. In germline, CDR1 is SNHLY, CDR2 FYNNEI. The CDR3 has 13 amino acids. Here the CDR3 DNA reads TGTGCCAGCACCACAGAGGGGGGGGATACCCAGTACTTC. It is translated as CASTTEGGDTQYF. The full variable domain, with the rest looked up from reference TRBV2 and TRBJ2-5, is EPEVTQTPSHQVTQMGQEVILRCVPISNHLYFYWYRQILGQKVEFLVSFYNNEISEKSEIFDDQFSVERPDGSNFTLKIRSTKLEDSAMYFCASTTEGGDTQYFGPGTRLLVL.

This chain joins TRBV23-1 and TRBJ1-5, with D perhaps matching TRBD1 (6 bases). TRBV23-1 is noted as an ORF with a role that remains uncertain. The length of the CDR3 is 15 residues. The V and J ends lost 3 bases and 3 bases respectively, with 12 bases between them. Here the CDR3 DNA reads TGCGCCAGCAGTCATGAACAGGGCTCCAATCAGCCCCAGCATTTT. Translated, it gives CASSHEQGSNQPQHF.

The sample holds one count of this clone. This chain joins TRBV28 and TRBJ2-7; TRBD2 might be the D (6 bases). The J call may be faulty, since TRBJ2-5 better matches the DNA end. Germline V gives CDR1 MDHEN, CDR2 SYDVKM. CDR3 length equals 16 residues. As DNA, the CDR3 is TGTGCCAGCAGTTTAAAGGGTGCGGGGTGGCAAGAGACCCAGTACTTC. It codes for CASSLKGAGWQETQYF.

The chain employs TRBV11-1 and TRBJ1-1; D not certain. In germline, CDR1 is SGHAT, CDR2 FQDESV (reference sequence). The germline V and J ends were trimmed by 5 bases and 4 bases, with 11 bases remaining between them. This CDR3 comprises 13 residues. The CDR3 coding sequence is TGTGCCAGCAGCACGTGGGTGGGCACTGAAGCTTTCTTT. Translating gives CASSTWVGTEAFF.

V and J are TRBV3-1 (or the pseudogene TRBV3-2) and TRBJ2-1; tentative D call: TRBD2 (5 bases). The CDR3 runs to 18 residues. From germline, CDR1 is LGHDT and CDR2 YNNKEL (reference sequence). V lost 4 bases, J lost 7 bases, and 26 bases lay in between. The CDR3: CASSRALPLASGGNEQFF. CDR3 nucleotides: TGTGCCAGCAGCCGCGCCCTGCCGTTGGCCAGCGGTGGTAATGAGCAGTTCTTC.

V usage is TRBV24-1 and J usage is TRBJ2-7; 12 nucleotides match TRBD1. Germline values: CDR1 KGHDR, CDR2 SFDVKD. The junction had 5 bases not matched to a gene; V was cut back by 6 bases and J by 3 bases. This CDR3 region has 15 residues. CDR3 loop: CATSSGTGGFYEQYF. CDR3 coding DNA: TGTGCCACCAGTTCCGGGACAGGGGGCTTCTACGAGCAGTACTTC.